These 29 T cell receptor beta chains came from one sample sequenced in a study of regulatory T cells in long-lasting Graves disease. Arm-PCR of CDR3 regions and iRepertoire HTBI primers were the basis on which TCR beta libraries were built. TCRdb reprocessed the multiplex PCR reads with MiXCR, giving one entry per CDR3 protein. The data hold roughly 500,000 distinct CDR3 sequences, with approximately 13% observed a single time. The sample's time point: newly diagnosed GD, antithyroid drugs for less than 3 months. Extracted RNA from PBMCs served as the source of the TCR library. These same data were also listed under a study on T cells in Graves' hyperthyroidism and ophthalmopathy.

The specimen comprised peripheral blood mononuclear cells (PBMCs), sampled at new diagnosis, from a patient treated with antithyroid drugs. These receptors were obtained from a young man with Graves disease.

This chain connects TRBV30 to TRBJ2-7; 7 positions agree with TRBD2. CDR3 size: 14 residues. Germline V gives CDR1 GTSNPN, CDR2 SVGIG (reference sequence). V trimming: 5 bases; J trimming: 6 bases; junction bases outside the gene matches: 13. Here the CDR3 reads CAWGRAGSGLEQYF. CDR3 sequence (DNA): TGTGCCTGGGGGAGGGCAGGTAGTGGTCTCGAGCAGTACTTC.

This clonotype has at least ten counts. V usage is TRBV24-1 and J usage is TRBJ2-7; 12 nucleotides match TRBD2. This CDR3 is built from 17 residues. V trimming: 2 bases; J trimming: 0 bases; junction bases outside the gene matches: 4. Per germline, CDR1 KGHDR and CDR2 SFDVKD. CDR3: CATSDSRTSGTSYEQYF. The CDR3 DNA reads TGTGCCACCAGTGATTCAAGGACTAGCGGGACCTCCTACGAGCAGTACTTC.

The rearrangement links TRBV3-1 to TRBJ2-7; TRBD2 matches 7 bases. Germline CDR1 reads LGHDT; CDR2 reads YNNKEL (reference sequence). After removal of 0 bases from V and 3 bases from J, the junction contained 5 bases not matched to a gene. CDR3 size: 15 residues. CDR3 DNA sequence: TGTGCCAGCAGCCAAGATATCCAGCGGGACTACGAGCAGTACTTC. Residues: CASSQDIQRDYEQYF.

V usage is TRBV7-7 and J usage is TRBJ2-7, with 7 bases lining up with TRBD2. Germline V gene lookup returns CDR1 SSHAT and CDR2 FNYEAQ (reference sequence). The ends lost 5 bases at V and 7 bases at J; junction bases unmatched: 8. This CDR3 has 13 residues. The CDR3 region has the DNA TGTGCCAGCAGCCCGGGCGGGGGAAATGAGCAGTACTTC. Protein: CASSPGGGNEQYF. The full variable domain, completed using reference TRBV7-7 and TRBJ2-7, is GAGVSQSPRYKVTKRGQDVTLRCDPISSHATLYWYQQALGQGPEFLTYFNYEAQPDKSGLPSDRFSAERPEGSISTLTIQRTEQRDSAMYRCASSPGGGNEQYFGPGTRLTVT.

This clonotype has at least ten counts. This chain links TRBV29-1 with TRBJ2-7; 9 nucleotides agree with TRBD1. The CDR3 has 11 residues. CDR1 SQVTM and CDR2 ANQGSEA come from the germline V gene. V was clipped by 5 bases and J by 7 bases; unmatched bases: 3. CDR3 sequence: CSVTGGGEQYF. The DNA of the CDR3 is TGCAGCGTTACAGGGGGCGGTGAGCAGTACTTC.

This clonotype was counted many times. The genes are TRBV2 and TRBJ2-5; 8 bases map to TRBD1. CDR1 and CDR2 (germline): SNHLY, FYNNEI. With V trimmed by 6 bases and J by 9 bases, 9 bases remained unmatched. This CDR3 comprises 13 residues. The CDR3 nucleotides are TGTGCCAGCAGACAAACAGGGGGAAGGGCCCAGTACTTC. Protein product: CASRQTGGRAQYF.

The chain couples TRBV13 to TRBJ2-2, with TRBD2 matching over 13 bases. In germline, CDR1 is PRHDT, CDR2 FYEKMQ (reference sequence). This CDR3 region has 17 residues. Trimming cost V 4 bases and J 5 bases; bases outside gene matches: 7. Here the CDR3 DNA reads TGTGCCAGCAGCTCTGGACTAGCGGGAGTTCAGACCGGGGAGCTGTTTTTT. It specifies CASSSGLAGVQTGELFF.

In its sample, this clonotype was seen many times. This chain joins TRBV10-1 and TRBJ1-4; 12 bases line up with TRBD1. This CDR3 contains 18 residues. V shed 4 bases and J 3 bases; nucleotides not matched to a gene: 9. The germline gives CDR1 WNHNN, CDR2 SYGVQD (reference sequence). DNA for the CDR3: TGCGCCAGCAGTGCCCCGGGACAGGGGGCTGAGTCTAATGAAAAACTGTTTTTT. Protein sequence: CASSAPGQGAESNEKLFF.

Remarks on this clonotype: A much larger clone lies a single base off, so this may be a read error. This chain links TRBV30 with TRBJ2-1; TRBD2 matches at 8 bases. J gave up 8 bases and V 5 bases, and 11 bases lay outside the gene matches. Germline values: CDR1 GTSNPN, CDR2 SVGIG (reference sequence). The CDR3 extends over 14 amino acids. The CDR3 DNA sequence: TGTGCCTGGGCCCGGGGGGGCAGGTACGATGAGCAGTTCTTC. Protein: CAWARGGRYDEQFF. The complete variable domain, with remaining parts taken from reference TRBV30 and TRBJ2-1, reads SQTIHQWPATLVQPVGSPLSLECTVEGTSNPNLYWYRQAAGRGLQLLFYSVGIGQISSEVPQNLSASRPQDRQFILSSKKLLLSDSGFYLCAWARGGRYDEQFFGPGTRLTVL.

The chain links TRBV7-7 to TRBJ2-3, with D possibly being TRBD2 (6 bases). CDR3 size: 23 residues. Germline lookup yields CDR1 SSHAT and CDR2 FNYEAQ (reference sequence). Deletions cut 3 bases from V and 1 base from J, with 35 bases between. CDR3 amino acids: CASSFHPEPQGPGLPFGTDTQYF. The CDR3 region has the DNA TGTGCCAGCAGCTTCCACCCCGAACCTCAGGGACCGGGACTCCCCTTTGGCACAGATACGCAGTATTTT.

The rearrangement joins TRBV20-1 to TRBJ2-7; D possibly uses TRBD1 or TRBD2 (5 bases each). Trimming shortened V by 6 bases and J by 2 bases, and 17 bases separated the two germline ends. CDR1 is DFQATT and CDR2 is SNEGSKA in the germline V gene (reference sequence). This CDR3 spans 14 amino acids. Here the CDR3 reads CSAPGTWRTYEQYF. The CDR3 DNA reads TGCAGTGCCCCCGGGACCTGGCGTACCTACGAGCAGTACTTC.

In the case of this clonotype: The missing conserved phenylalanine or tryptophan at the end of this CDR3 makes a read error likely. J is TRBJ2-7 and V is TRBV12-3 or TRBV12-4; 7 bases align to TRBD2. The CDR3 has 15 amino acids. V shed 2 bases and J 0 bases; nucleotides not matched to a gene: 4. CDR3 sequence: CASSLTSAGSYEQYL. The CDR3, as DNA: TGTGCCAGCAGTTTAACTAGCGCAGGCTCCTACGAGCAGTACCTC.

This clonotype showed up many times. The CDR3 loop is CASSFQDAYEQYF. Written as DNA, the CDR3 is TGCGCCAGCAGCTTCCAAGACGCTTACGAGCAGTACTTC. J is TRBJ2-7 and V is TRBV5-1; D unresolved. This CDR3 comprises 13 residues. Trimming took off 2 bases at V and 4 bases at J, with 10 bases between the two ends. The germline gives CDR1 SGHRS, CDR2 YFSETQ. The full variable domain, its missing parts supplied by reference TRBV5-1 and TRBJ2-7, is KAGVTQTPRYLIKTRGQQVTLSCSPISGHRSVSWYQQTPGQGLQFLFEYFSETQRNKGNFPGRFSGRQFSNSRSEMNVSTLELGDSALYLCASSFQDAYEQYFGPGTRLTVT.

This clonotype has ten or more counts. The rearrangement uses TRBV7-9 and TRBJ2-3; TRBD2 matches 15 bases. The junction had 10 bases not matched to a gene; V was cut back by 6 bases and J by 3 bases. The CDR3 sequence is 18 residues long. Germline CDR1 reads SEHNR; CDR2 reads FQNEAQ (reference sequence). The CDR3 protein is CASSSGTSGRSMTDTQYF. CDR3 sequence (DNA): TGTGCCAGCAGTTCCGGGACTAGCGGGAGGAGCATGACAGATACGCAGTATTTT.

This clonotype turned up a few times. An end of the junction does not agree with germline; a read error may underlie this. The chain combines TRBV20-1 with TRBJ1-5, with a weak D call TRBD1 (6 bases). Germline assignment: CDR1 DFQATT and CDR2 SNEGSKA (reference sequence). The CDR3 contains 13 residues. The CDR3 DNA sequence: TGCAGTGCTAGAATCACAGGGAACCAGCCTCAGCATTTT. Translated: CSARITGNQPQHF.

For this clonotype: Given a much more abundant clone one base away, this may be a read error. The J gene is TRBJ2-2, the V gene TRBV13; tentative D call: TRBD1 (6 bases). V lost 3 bases and J 0 bases, leaving 11 bases between the germline ends. This CDR3 is 16 amino acids long. CDR1 and CDR2 (germline): PRHDT, FYEKMQ (reference sequence). CDR3 in amino acids: CASSFGQLANTGELFF. CDR3 nucleotides: TGTGCCAGCAGCTTCGGACAGCTCGCGAACACCGGGGAGCTGTTTTTT.

This clonotype was seen a handful of times. The chain joins TRBV29-1 to TRBJ1-5; D ambiguous. V lost 5 bases and J lost 6, with 14 bases in between. CDR1 SQVTM and CDR2 ANQGSEA come from the germline V gene. CDR3 length: 13 amino acids. CDR3 nucleotide sequence: TGCAGCGTTCAACTGGATGCGAGTCAGCCCCAGCATTTT. It translates to CSVQLDASQPQHF.

V and J are TRBV4-1 and TRBJ2-3; 11 bases map to TRBD2. V lost 0 bases and J lost 4; bases outside the gene matches: 3. The germline V gene has CDR1 MGHRA and CDR2 YSYEKL. The CDR3 sequence is 16 residues long. The CDR3 DNA is TGCGCCAGCAGCCAAGAAACTAGCGGGAGTTCAGATACGCAGTATTTT. It is translated as CASSQETSGSSDTQYF.

The J gene is TRBJ2-1, the V gene TRBV15; TRBD2 matches at 12 bases. In germline, CDR1 is LNHNV, CDR2 YYDKDF (reference sequence). This CDR3 has 16 amino acids. Trimming took 1 base from V and 4 from J; bases not matched to a gene: 2. The chain's CDR3 is CATSRVLAGGYNEQFF. For the CDR3, the DNA is TGTGCCACCAGCAGAGTCCTAGCGGGAGGGTACAATGAGCAGTTCTTC.

This clonotype occurred a few times. This rearrangement joins TRBV5-5 to TRBJ1-4; 12 bases map to TRBD1. Germline V gives CDR1 SGHKS, CDR2 YYEKEE (reference sequence). The CDR3 has 17 residues. Trimming took 4 bases from V and 3 from J; bases not matched to a gene: 7. This CDR3 is CASSPGTGGPPNEKLFF. In nucleotides, the CDR3 is TGTGCCAGCAGCCCCGGGACAGGGGGCCCCCCTAATGAAAAACTGTTTTTT.

This clonotype was recorded at least ten times. The chain carries TRBV27 and TRBJ2-5; 11 bases align to TRBD2. CDR1 and CDR2 from the germline V gene are MNHEY and SMNVEV (reference sequence). CDR3 length: 16 amino acids. After removal of 5 bases from V and 5 bases from J, the junction contained 10 bases not matched to a gene. In nucleotides, the CDR3 is TGTGCCAGCAGTGGCGAAACTAGCGGGAGTCCGGAGACCCAGTACTTC. Protein sequence: CASSGETSGSPETQYF.

There are many counts of this clonotype. CDR3: CSARPYGRDQGHEQFF. The CDR3 coding sequence is TGCAGTGCTAGGCCTTACGGGAGAGACCAAGGTCATGAGCAGTTCTTC. The chain has TRBV20-1 and TRBJ2-1; perhaps TRBD2 as D (6 bases). Germline lookup yields CDR1 DFQATT and CDR2 SNEGSKA (reference sequence). V lost 3 bases to trimming and J lost 8 bases, with 23 bases between them. This CDR3 is 16 amino acids long.

This clonotype was counted ten times or more. This chain connects TRBV19 to TRBJ2-1, with 9 bases aligning to TRBD2. This CDR3 has 11 residues. V dropped 5 bases and J dropped 12; count of bases not matched to a gene: 2. The germline gives CDR1 LNHDA, CDR2 SQIVND (reference sequence). CDR3 region: CASSWTSVQFF. CDR3 nucleotides: TGTGCCAGTAGTTGGACTAGCGTGCAGTTCTTC.

In this sample, this clonotype turned up a few times. V and J are TRBV5-1 and TRBJ2-2, with TRBD1 identical over 7 bases. This CDR3 comprises 14 residues. V dropped 5 bases and J dropped 3; count of bases not matched to a gene: 4. CDR1 is SGHRS, CDR2 YFSETQ, per germline. The CDR3 region has the DNA TGCGCCAGCAGACCGGGACAGTACACCGGGGAGCTGTTTTTT. Translation gives CASRPGQYTGELFF.

This clonotype was recorded a few times. This chain links TRBV3-1 with TRBJ2-2; the D is unclear. V was cut by 3 bases and J by 4 bases, with 6 bases left in between. CDR1 and CDR2 (germline): LGHDT, YNNKEL (reference sequence). This CDR3 contains 13 residues. The DNA for the CDR3 is TGTGCCAGCAGCCACAAGGCCACCGGGGAGCTGTTTTTT. Translated, it gives CASSHKATGELFF.

The table lists this clonotype with many counts. The gene calls are TRBV13 and TRBJ2-7; D is unclear. CDR3 length equals 13 residues. Germline CDR1 and CDR2: PRHDT and FYEKMQ (reference sequence). V was pared by 3 bases and J by 4 bases, with 10 bases between. The CDR3 coding sequence is TGTGCCAGCAGCTTGGCTAGTAGATACGAGCAGTACTTC. Its translation: CASSLASRYEQYF.

This clonotype was recorded a few times. The V call is TRBV7-3, the J call TRBJ1-5; 9 bases line up with TRBD1. The ends lost 5 bases at V and 4 bases at J; junction bases unmatched: 6. The CDR3 totals 15 residues. Germline V CDR1 and CDR2: SGHTA, FQGTGA. The CDR3 coding sequence is TGTGCCAGCAGCACGACAGGGGGTGGGAATCAGCCCCAGCATTTT. It specifies CASSTTGGGNQPQHF.

This clonotype was counted at least ten times. The chain employs TRBV24-1 and TRBJ2-5, with D possibly matching TRBD2 (6 bases). The CDR3 is made up of 13 amino acids. The germline CDR1 and CDR2 sequences are KGHDR and SFDVKD. V shed 5 bases and J shed 5 bases, with 11 bases lying between them. DNA of the CDR3: TGTGCCACCAGTGTGGGACTCCAGGAGACCCAGTACTTC. Its protein is CATSVGLQETQYF.

This clonotype was detected many times. The chain has TRBV20-1 and TRBJ2-3; no definite D call. V dropped 2 bases and J dropped 0 bases, with 12 bases sitting between them. Germline V lookup: CDR1 DFQATT, CDR2 SNEGSKA (reference sequence). The CDR3 is 15 residues long. The CDR3 DNA reads TGCAGTGCTAGACCGGTTACTACTAGCACAGATACGCAGTATTTT. It encodes CSARPVTTSTDTQYF.